These 8 T cell receptor beta chains came from one sample sequenced in a study of regulatory T cells in long-lasting Graves disease. For TCR beta, libraries came from iRepertoire HTBI primers and Arm-PCR of CDR3 regions. TCRdb re-called the multiplex PCR reads through MiXCR, storing one row per CDR3 protein. The table includes 420,000 or so distinct CDR3 sequences, approximately 16% detected once. Time point of the sample: newly diagnosed GD, antithyroid drugs for less than 3 months. Preparation of the TCR library used RNA extracted from PBMCs. These data were likewise used in another study, on T cells in Graves' hyperthyroidism and ophthalmopathy.

This sample comprised peripheral blood mononuclear cells (PBMCs), obtained at new diagnosis, from a patient treated with antithyroid drugs. The source is a woman aged 18-29 years with Graves disease.

This clonotype was detected only once. A much larger clone differs by one base, so this may be a read error. This is likely a read error, given that the CDR3 carries no conserved phenylalanine or tryptophan at its end. CDR3: CASRDVVVEQYL. The CDR3 DNA is TGTGCCAGCAGGGACGTGGTGGTTGAGCAGTACCTC. The chain employs TRBV6-2 or TRBV6-3 and TRBJ2-7; D call uncertain. This CDR3 is built from 12 residues. The germline CDR1 and CDR2 sequences are MNHEY and SVGEGT. V gave up 6 bases and J gave up 7 bases, with 13 bases separating them.

This clonotype was counted between two and nine times. With a much larger clone just one base away, this may be a read error. The chain couples TRBV7-3 to TRBJ2-3, with D possibly being TRBD2 (6 bases). The germline CDR1 and CDR2 sequences are SGHTA and FQGTGA. The CDR3 consists of 13 residues. Trimming took 5 bases from V and 4 from J, leaving 10 bases between them. CDR3 loop: CASSKSSADTQYF. Written as DNA, the CDR3 is TGTGCCAGCAGCAAATCTAGCGCAGATACGCAGTATTTT. Looking up the rest from reference TRBV7-3 and TRBJ2-3 gives the full variable domain: GAGVSQTPSNKVTEKGKYVELRCDPISGHTALYWYRQSLGQGPEFLIYFQGTGAADDSGLPNDRFFAVRPEGSVSTLKIQRTERGDSAVYLCASSKSSADTQYFGPGTRLTVL.

This clonotype was counted many times. The chain recombines TRBV12-3 or TRBV12-4 with TRBJ1-2, with TRBD1 matching 9 bases. The CDR3 sequence is 14 residues long. V was pared by 8 bases and J by 8 bases, with 12 bases of the junction left unmatched. The chain's CDR3 is CASGNSDRGRGYTF. DNA for the CDR3: TGTGCCAGCGGAAACTCGGACAGGGGACGGGGCTACACCTTC.

This clonotype appeared a few times. V gene TRBV28 combines with J gene TRBJ2-3; 8 bases agree with TRBD1. The ends lost 5 bases at V and 11 bases at J; junction bases unmatched: 6. The CDR3 covers 12 residues. CDR1 is MDHEN and CDR2 is SYDVKM in the germline V gene. The CDR3 bases are TGTGCCAGCAGTCTGGCCGGGACAGGGCAGTATTTT. Protein sequence: CASSLAGTGQYF.

This clonotype is a singleton in its sample. The V call is TRBV15, the J call TRBJ2-1; D is undetermined. The CDR3 extends over 15 amino acids. The V gene lost 4 bases and the J gene lost 6 bases, with 16 bases spanning the gap. From germline, CDR1 is LNHNV and CDR2 YYDKDF (reference sequence). Here the CDR3 DNA reads TGTGCCACCAGCAAGGACCTAGAGGAAGCCAATGAGCAGTTCTTC. It encodes CATSKDLEEANEQFF.

The sample holds many counts of this clonotype. The V call is TRBV7-2, the J call TRBJ1-2, with unresolved D. In germline, CDR1 is SGHTA, CDR2 FQGNSA. Between the trimmed V and J ends, which lost 3 bases and 4 bases, there was a span of 6 bases. CDR3 size: 12 residues. CDR3 bases: TGTGCCAGCAGCTTGCGGACCTATGGCTACACCTTC. It yields the protein CASSLRTYGYTF.

This clonotype came up a few times. The chain uses TRBV20-1 and TRBJ1-3, with D possibly being TRBD1 (6 bases). This CDR3 has 14 residues. In germline, CDR1 is DFQATT, CDR2 SNEGSKA (reference sequence). Trimming pared 1 base from V and 2 bases from J, leaving 9 bases between. The CDR3 sequence is CSARVGGPGNTIYF. The CDR3 DNA sequence: TGCAGTGCTAGAGTTGGGGGGCCTGGAAACACCATATATTTT.

This clonotype was counted many times. The chain employs TRBV7-2 and TRBJ2-3; D remains unclear. V lost 5 bases and J 0 bases, leaving 12 bases between the germline ends. The CDR3 is made up of 15 amino acids. Germline-derived CDR1 and CDR2 are SGHTA and FQGNSA. CDR3 bases: TGTGCCAGCAGCCACGGTGAAATTAGCACAGATACGCAGTATTTT. Its protein is CASSHGEISTDTQYF.